Listed below are T cell receptor beta chains from one sample, sequenced in a study of T cell responses to AZD1222 COVID-19 vaccine. Generated by immunoSEQ multiplex PCR, the TCRdb table keeps only in-frame clones and is missing some. The sample shows 90,000 to 150,000 clones, 88% of them seen only once. The sequences come from peripheral blood, collected on day 0 of AZD1222 vaccination. These receptors originate from an adult in good health. CDR3s include the opening cysteine and the closing phenylalanine or tryptophan.

j_call v_call cdr3_aa
TRBJ2-5 TRBV5-4 CASSLAGVRETQYF
TRBJ2-5 TRBV28 CASSPPELGGETQYF
TRBJ2-2 TRBV5-1 CASSLETAGELFF
TRBJ2-7 TRBV23-1 CASRDWTVGPRTPLTYEQYF
TRBJ1-1 TRBV7-2 CASSLEKGNTEAFF
TRBJ2-7 TRBV15 CATSRGDRGIGEQYF
TRBJ2-7 TRBV29-1 CSVEDRGYHEQYF
TRBJ1-1 TRBV10-1 CASSESAARGTEAFF
TRBJ2-1 TRBV4-1 CASSQDTAGTYNEQFF
TRBJ2-2 TRBV7-9 CASRVPTNTGELFF
TRBJ2-1 TRBV10-1 CASSKAGTSGAEQFF
TRBJ2-3 TRBV3-1/TRBV3-2 CASSQGSTTDTQYF
TRBJ2-1 TRBV24-1 CATSAEYSWNEQFF
TRBJ2-7 TRBV7-2 CASSSVGGRNYEQYF
TRBJ1-3 TRBV3-1/TRBV3-2 CASSPTRNSGNTIYF
TRBJ2-2 TRBV19 CASSPTGSGGELFF
TRBJ1-5 TRBV7-9 CASSLMDLSGNQPQHF
TRBJ2-3 TRBV2 CASSSGLAVTDTQYF
TRBJ1-5 TRBV2 CATWGGRDQPQHF
TRBJ1-4 TRBV19 CASSKQGAREKLFF
TRBJ1-4 TRBV2 CASTPRQSTNEKLFF
TRBJ2-3 TRBV19 CASSARRADTQYF
TRBJ2-7 TRBV11-3 CASGTDSEGLAGRRSGQYF